This record concerns one T cell receptor beta chain sequence. The source of the sample is a study of T cells expressing NK-cell markers. Study at large: Repertoire data for TCR beta were derived from sorted T cells (CD3+CD56+NKG2C+, CD3+CD56+NKG2C- and CD3+CD56-NKG2C+).

CDR3 size: 18 residues. Per the germline V gene, CDR1 is SGHVS and CDR2 is FQNEAQ. TCRdb reprocessed the 5' RACE reads, with one entry per CDR3 protein and no DNA. This sample contains about 150,000 distinct CDR3 sequences. This sequence was found in a woman in her 50s in good health. The sequenced material came from blood T cells: a sorted CD56 or NKG2C T cell subset, CD4+ or CD8+ T cells, or bulk PBMC T cells (not recorded which). This sequence joins TRBV7-8 and TRBJ2-7; TCRdb calls TRBD1, which cannot be checked without DNA. CDR3 amino acids: CASSYPGRGLATSYEQYF. The entire variable domain, with the rest obtained from reference TRBV7-8 and TRBJ2-7, is as follows: GAGVSQSPRYKVAKRGQDVALRCDPISGHVSLFWYQQALGQGPEFLTYFQNEAQLDKSGLPSDRFFAERPEGSVSTLKIQRTQQEDSAVYLCASSYPGRGLATSYEQYFGPGTRLTVT.